The 27 T cell receptor beta chains presented below share a single source sample, sequenced in a study of T cell responses to AZD1222 COVID-19 vaccine. Libraries were prepared by immunoSEQ multiplex PCR; TCRdb keeps only in-frame clonotypes and omits some of them. Among 130,000 to 150,000 clones listed, roughly 93% were seen once. This sample comprised peripheral blood, obtained after recovery from COVID-19. All receptors come from an adult who had recovered from COVID-19.

V gene TRBV30 combines with J gene TRBJ2-3; D might be TRBD2 (5 bases). Germline CDR1 reads GTSNPN; CDR2 reads SVGIG (reference sequence). The CDR3 is made up of 13 amino acids. V lost 0 bases to trimming and J lost 10 bases, with 14 bases between them. CDR3 DNA sequence: TGTGCCTGGAGTGTGGATAGTGGGAGTGCGCAGTATTTT. It encodes CAWSVDSGSAQYF. The whole variable domain, remainder taken from reference TRBV30 and TRBJ2-3, is SQTIHQWPATLVQPVGSPLSLECTVEGTSNPNLYWYRQAAGRGLQLLFYSVGIGQISSEVPQNLSASRPQDRQFILSSKKLLLSDSGFYLCAWSVDSGSAQYFGPGTRLTVL.

The chain carries TRBV5-6 and TRBJ2-3; TRBD1 matches at 8 bases. Per germline, CDR1 SGHDT and CDR2 YYEEEE. V lost 4 bases to trimming and J lost 1 base; unmatched junction nucleotides: 5. The CDR3 has 15 residues. The CDR3 spells CASSLPGQGTDTQYF. CDR3 DNA: TGTGCCAGCAGCCTCCCGGGACAGGGCACAGATACGCAGTATTTT.

Worth noting for this clone: Other nucleotide sequences in the sample specify the same CDR3. The V and J genes are TRBV19 and TRBJ2-7, with TRBD2 identical over 9 bases. The CDR3 covers 14 residues. J lost 3 bases, V lost 5 bases, and 5 bases had no gene match. Germline CDR1 and CDR2: LNHDA and SQIVND (reference sequence). CDR3 DNA: TGTGCCAGTAGTGCAGCGGGGGGTTTCTACGAGCAGTACTTC. Translation gives CASSAAGGFYEQYF.

The chain is built from TRBV9 and TRBJ1-1, with 8 bases aligning to TRBD1. CDR1 SGDLS and CDR2 YYNGEE come from the germline V gene. Germline trimming cut 2 bases from V and 1 base from J; bases unmatched to any gene: 10. The length of the CDR3 is 17 residues. The CDR3 reads CASSVDWTGLTNTEAFF. The CDR3 nucleotides are TGTGCCAGCAGCGTGGACTGGACAGGGCTCACGAACACTGAAGCTTTCTTT. Full variable domain (remainder filled in from reference TRBV9 and TRBJ1-1): DSGVTQTPKHLITATGQRVTLRCSPRSGDLSVYWYQQSLDQGLQFLIQYYNGEERAKGNILERFSAQQFPDLHSELNLSSLELGDSALYFCASSVDWTGLTNTEAFFGQGTRLTVV.

For this clone: The germline gene is not matched at one end of the junction; a read error may be the cause. The chain employs TRBV5-6 and TRBJ1-6, with D possibly TRBD1 on 6 matching bases. The CDR3 runs to 16 residues. Germline CDR1 is SGHDT and CDR2 is YYEEEE. DNA for the CDR3: TGTGTCAGCAGCCCCCGAGGGGGAGGGTATGGTTCACCCCTCCACTTT. Its translation is CVSSPRGGGYGSPLHF. The full variable domain, with the rest looked up from reference TRBV5-6 and TRBJ1-6, is DAGVTQSPTHLIKTRGQQVTLRCSPKSGHDTVSWYQQALGQGPQFIFQYYEEEERQRGNFPDRFSGHQFPNYSSELNVNALLLGDSALYLCVSSPRGGGYGSPLHFGNGTRLTVT.

The rearrangement uses TRBV7-9 and TRBJ2-7; TRBD1 matches at 9 bases. CDR3 size: 14 residues. V shed 3 bases, J shed 5 bases, and the junction held 5 bases outside the gene matches. Looked up from germline, CDR1 is SEHNR and CDR2 is FQNEAQ (reference sequence). In DNA, the CDR3 is TGTGCCAGCAGCTTGTTACAGGGGGCGAACGAGCAGTACTTC. Amino acids: CASSLLQGANEQYF.

J is TRBJ2-7 and V is TRBV28, with D possibly being TRBD1 (6 bases). Trimming removed 6 bases at V and 3 bases at J, with 15 bases between. The CDR3 runs 14 residues. CDR1 and CDR2 (germline): MDHEN, SYDVKM. In nucleotides, the CDR3 is TGTGCCAGCAGGGCCCTGGGACAATTCTACGAGCAGTACTTC. Translating gives CASRALGQFYEQYF.

This rearrangement joins TRBV27 to TRBJ2-7, with 10 bases lining up with TRBD1. The trim removed 5 bases at V and 4 bases at J, leaving 8 bases unmatched. The germline CDR1 and CDR2 sequences are MNHEY and SMNVEV (reference sequence). The CDR3 is 15 amino acids. CDR3 in amino acids: CASSQLRDRGYEQYF. CDR3 sequence (DNA): TGTGCCAGCAGTCAACTTAGGGACAGGGGATACGAGCAGTACTTC.

This sequence joins TRBV6-1 and TRBJ1-2; D unresolved. V was trimmed by 0 bases and J by 4 bases, leaving 12 bases between them. CDR3 length equals 15 residues. Germline CDR1 reads MNHNS; CDR2 reads SASEGT. CDR3 amino acids: CASSEARAGLYGYTF. The DNA for the CDR3 is TGTGCCAGCAGTGAAGCGCGGGCAGGCCTCTATGGCTACACCTTC.

This rearrangement joins TRBV30 to TRBJ2-5; 10 bases line up with TRBD2. Germline V gene data show CDR1 as GTSNPN and CDR2 as SVGIG (reference sequence). This CDR3 has 15 amino acids. The J segment lost 3 bases and the V segment lost 8 bases, leaving 12 bases of the junction unmatched. DNA for the CDR3: TGTGCCCTAACCTCTAGCGGGAGAAGTGAAGAGACCCAGTACTTC. Translating gives CALTSSGRSEETQYF.

This chain joins TRBV9 and TRBJ1-1; D call uncertain. CDR1 and CDR2 from the germline V gene are SGDLS and YYNGEE. Trimming pared 2 bases from V and 1 base from J, leaving 6 bases between. The CDR3 runs 13 residues. The CDR3 DNA sequence: TGTGCCAGCAGCGTTCTGGGGAACACTGAAGCTTTCTTT. It encodes CASSVLGNTEAFF. Full variable domain (rest looked up from reference TRBV9 and TRBJ1-1): DSGVTQTPKHLITATGQRVTLRCSPRSGDLSVYWYQQSLDQGLQFLIQYYNGEERAKGNILERFSAQQFPDLHSELNLSSLELGDSALYFCASSVLGNTEAFFGQGTRLTVV.

The chain links TRBV12-5 to TRBJ2-7; weak D call: TRBD1 (5 bases). This CDR3 is built from 12 residues. V gave up 4 bases and J gave up 3 bases, with 7 bases separating them. Looked up from germline, CDR1 is LGHNT and CDR2 is FRNRAP. This CDR3 reads CASGSGIYEQYF. As DNA, the CDR3 is TGTGCTAGTGGTTCAGGGATCTACGAGCAGTACTTC. The variable domain in full, completed from reference TRBV12-5 and TRBJ2-7, reads DARVTQTPRHKVTEMGQEVTMRCQPILGHNTVFWYRQTMMQGLELLAYFRNRAPLDDSGMPKDRFSAEMPDATLATLKIQPSEPRDSAVYFCASGSGIYEQYFGPGTRLTVT.

V is TRBV7-9 and J is TRBJ2-1; D might be TRBD1 (6 bases). The germline gives CDR1 SEHNR, CDR2 FQNEAQ (reference sequence). Trimming left V 5 bases short and J 5 bases short, with 19 bases between. The length of the CDR3 is 16 residues. CDR3: CASSPSGWGLDNEQFF. The CDR3 DNA is TGTGCCAGCAGCCCATCCGGTTGGGGGCTCGACAATGAGCAGTTCTTC.

This rearrangement joins TRBV28 to TRBJ1-4, with D hard to call. Germline CDR1 and CDR2: MDHEN and SYDVKM. This CDR3 has 16 amino acids. With 5 bases removed from V and 0 bases from J, the gap between germline ends came to 13 bases. CDR3 region: CASSRLDGATNEKLFF. In DNA, the CDR3 is TGTGCCAGCAGTCGACTCGACGGTGCAACTAATGAAAAACTGTTTTTT.

The chain uses TRBV28 and TRBJ2-1; TRBD2 matches at 12 bases. V lost 5 bases, J lost 6 bases, and 11 bases stayed unmatched. Germline lookup yields CDR1 MDHEN and CDR2 SYDVKM. The CDR3 sequence is 17 residues long. The DNA for the CDR3 is TGTGCCAGCAGTCTAGCGGGAGGGTTTATTTCCGGCAATGAGCAGTTCTTC. Its protein product is CASSLAGGFISGNEQFF.

The CDR3 is CSVAVLNEKLFF. CDR3 in DNA: TGCAGCGTTGCGGTACTTAATGAAAAACTGTTTTTT. The rearrangement joins TRBV29-1 to TRBJ1-4, with unresolved D. This CDR3 has 12 amino acids. Germline V CDR1 and CDR2: SQVTM, ANQGSEA. The V gene lost 4 bases and the J gene lost 4 bases, with 7 bases spanning the gap.

The chain carries TRBV3-1 (or the pseudogene TRBV3-2) and TRBJ2-3, with D tentatively TRBD2 (6 bases). The V end lost 3 bases, the J end lost 2 bases, and 9 bases lay between the germline ends. There are 14 residues in the CDR3. Germline CDR1 and CDR2: LGHDT and YNNKEL (reference sequence). The CDR3 DNA reads as TGTGCCAGCAGCCAGGAGGGTTTCACAGATACGCAGTATTTT. It codes for CASSQEGFTDTQYF.

This chain links TRBV12-3 or TRBV12-4 with TRBJ2-7; possibly TRBD1 for D (5 bases). The ends were cut back, 6 bases at V and 5 bases at J, with 14 bases in the middle. This CDR3 spans 13 amino acids. CDR3 bases: TGTGCCAGCAGACTTGACAGTTCCCACGAGCAGTACTTC. It codes for CASRLDSSHEQYF.

Only one count was recorded for this clone. The chain has TRBV7-9 and TRBJ2-3, with TRBD2 identical over 15 bases. V was clipped by 7 bases and J by 0 bases; unmatched bases: 5. The CDR3 has 17 residues. Germline V gene sequence: CDR1 SEHNR, CDR2 FQNEAQ (reference sequence). The CDR3 coding sequence is TGTGCCAGCACCGGACTAGCGGGAGGGACTAGCACAGATACGCAGTATTTT. Translated, it gives CASTGLAGGTSTDTQYF.

The chain recombines TRBV18 with TRBJ2-1; D call uncertain. Germline CDR1 KGHSH, CDR2 LQKENI. CDR3 length equals 15 residues. V was cut by 2 bases and J by 5 bases, with 13 bases left in between. The DNA for the CDR3 is TGTGCCAGCTCACCAGGCCTTGGCCTAAACAATGAGCAGTTCTTC. Its translation is CASSPGLGLNNEQFF.

The V and J genes are TRBV6-6 and TRBJ2-3, with 10 positions matching TRBD1. The length of the CDR3 is 14 residues. In germline, CDR1 is MNHNY, CDR2 SVGAGI (reference sequence). Trimming cost V 6 bases and J 5 bases; bases outside gene matches: 5. CDR3 sequence reads: CASSPGQGGDTQYF. CDR3 sequence (DNA): TGTGCCAGCAGCCCCGGACAGGGGGGAGATACGCAGTATTTT.

The V call is TRBV29-1, the J call TRBJ2-7, with 12 bases identical to TRBD2. The CDR3 is made up of 14 amino acids. V was pared by 5 bases and J by 7 bases, with 9 bases of the junction left unmatched. Germline CDR1 is SQVTM and CDR2 is ANQGSEA. The CDR3 here is CSVILAGGPWEQYF. Here the CDR3 DNA reads TGCAGCGTTATCCTAGCGGGAGGGCCGTGGGAGCAGTACTTC.

The chain has TRBV2 and TRBJ2-5, with 9 nucleotides matching TRBD2. V gave up 2 bases and J gave up 1 base; unmatched junction bases: 2. CDR1 is SNHLY and CDR2 is FYNNEI in the germline V gene. This CDR3 is built from 15 residues. CDR3 sequence (DNA): TGTGCCAGCAGTGAACAGACTAGCGGCCAAGAGACCCAGTACTTC. Translating gives CASSEQTSGQETQYF.

The chain recombines TRBV27 with TRBJ1-5; TRBD1 matches at 10 bases. There are 16 residues in the CDR3. V lost 2 bases to trimming and J lost 3 bases; unmatched junction nucleotides: 4. From germline, CDR1 is MNHEY and CDR2 SMNVEV (reference sequence). DNA for the CDR3: TGTGCCAGCAGTTTACCACGACAGGGGGCCAATCAGCCCCAGCATTTT. Amino acids: CASSLPRQGANQPQHF.

J is TRBJ1-5 and V is TRBV6-5; D may be TRBD1 (6 bases). The CDR3 covers 15 residues. Germline lookup yields CDR1 MNHEY and CDR2 SVGAGI. Trimming left V 7 bases short and J 11 bases short, with 24 bases between. The CDR3, as DNA: TGTGCCAGCAACTTAGGGGTACAGGGCCAGCGGACCCAGCATTTT. Residues: CASNLGVQGQRTQHF.

The V call is TRBV25-1, the J call TRBJ1-2; D is undetermined. The CDR3 consists of 11 residues. V lost 3 bases and J lost 7, with 6 bases in between. Germline V gene lookup returns CDR1 MGHDK and CDR2 SYGVNS. The CDR3 loop is CASSESFGYTF. DNA for the CDR3: TGTGCCAGCAGTGAGTCATTTGGCTACACCTTC.

The chain uses TRBV6-6 and TRBJ1-1; D call uncertain. The ends were cut back, 6 bases at V and 0 bases at J, with 8 bases in the middle. This CDR3 has 13 residues. Per germline, CDR1 MNHNY and CDR2 SVGAGI (reference sequence). The CDR3 DNA sequence: TGTGCCAGCAGCACCCCTATGAACACTGAAGCTTTCTTT. It codes for CASSTPMNTEAFF.